One sample yielded the 26 T cell receptor beta chains listed below, sequenced in a study of T-cell reconstitution after alpha-beta-depleted transplantation in children. Library preparation (for TCRbeta) was performed with unique molecular identifiers. Using its own MiXCR run on the PCR reads, TCRdb lists one record per CDR3 protein. In the table there are 600,000 to 800,000 distinct CDR3 sequences, about an eighth of which are singletons. Sequences were derived from PBMCs, sampled before TCRalphabeta/CD19-depleted stem cell transplant. All receptors derive from a girl aged 2-15 years with congenital amegakaryocytic thrombocytopenia, due to receive a stem cell transplant.

The table lists this clonotype with many counts. The rearrangement joins TRBV5-1 to TRBJ2-3; TRBD2 might be the D (5 bases). V lost 4 bases, J lost 1 base, and 16 bases lay in between. CDR3 size: 16 residues. CDR1 SGHRS and CDR2 YFSETQ come from the germline V gene. The CDR3 DNA reads as TGCGCCAGCAGCCTCACTAGTGGCGTCCGCACAGATACGCAGTATTTT. This translates into CASSLTSGVRTDTQYF.

The chain joins TRBV4-1 to TRBJ2-3; tentative D call: TRBD2 (6 bases). The germline V gene has CDR1 MGHRA and CDR2 YSYEKL. The CDR3 runs 15 residues. V lost 4 bases to trimming and J lost 1 base, with 12 bases between them. This CDR3 is CASSPVQRGTDTQYF. The CDR3 nucleotides are TGCGCCAGCAGCCCCGTGCAGCGGGGCACAGATACGCAGTATTTT.

In its sample, this clonotype was seen many times. The J gene is TRBJ2-3, the V gene TRBV15; possibly TRBD2 for D (5 bases). The CDR3 has 16 amino acids. V was shortened by 5 bases and J by 1 base, with 16 bases between the two germline ends. CDR1 and CDR2 (germline): LNHNV, YYDKDF (reference sequence). CDR3 residues: CATSGRVGMGTDTQYF. The CDR3 DNA sequence: TGTGCCACCAGCGGAAGAGTCGGGATGGGCACAGATACGCAGTATTTT.

This chain uses TRBV12-3 or TRBV12-4 with TRBJ2-3, with a tentative D call TRBD2 (6 bases). The CDR3 covers 15 residues. Deletions cut 3 bases from V and 2 bases from J, with 12 bases between. In DNA, the CDR3 is TGTGCCAGCAGTTTTTCACTAGCTCACACAGATACGCAGTATTTT. Protein: CASSFSLAHTDTQYF.

The chain's CDR3 is CAWSVHGRRSTDTQYF. The CDR3 coding sequence is TGTGCCTGGAGTGTACACGGGAGACGAAGCACAGATACGCAGTATTTT. This chain uses TRBV30 with TRBJ2-3, with a possible D match to TRBD2 (6 bases). CDR1 and CDR2 from the germline V gene are GTSNPN and SVGIG (reference sequence). V was trimmed by 0 bases and J by 0 bases, leaving 13 bases between them. CDR3 size: 16 residues.

The genes are TRBV2 and TRBJ2-5, with TRBD1 as a possible D gene (6 bases). The germline V gene has CDR1 SNHLY and CDR2 FYNNEI. There are 14 residues in the CDR3. Between the trimmed V and J ends, which lost 6 bases and 5 bases, there was a span of 16 bases. Here the CDR3 DNA reads TGTGCCAGCAGGACGGGCAGGGGTCGGGAGACCCAGTACTTC. Protein sequence: CASRTGRGRETQYF.

In its sample, this clonotype was seen many times. The V and J genes are TRBV20-1 and TRBJ1-2; 7 bases align to TRBD1. Losses at the gene ends were 4 bases for V and 2 bases for J; bases not matched to a gene: 10. The CDR3 has 15 amino acids. Germline CDR1 DFQATT, CDR2 SNEGSKA (reference sequence). Written as DNA, the CDR3 is TGCAGTGCTACCCGTACAGGGGTCAGCAACTATGGCTACACCTTC. The encoded protein is CSATRTGVSNYGYTF.

Comment on this clonotype: A junction end diverges from the germline sequence, so it may reflect a read error. The rearrangement links TRBV3-1 to TRBJ2-3; no reliable D call. This CDR3 region has 14 residues. Germline-derived CDR1 and CDR2 are LGHDT and YNNKEL (reference sequence). CDR3 coding DNA: TGTGCCAGCAGCCAGTCTCCAAGCATAGATACGCAGTATTTT. It translates to CASSQSPSIDTQYF.

This clonotype was counted ten times or more. The junction does not match germline at one end; this may be a read error. The rearrangement links TRBV7-6 to TRBJ2-1; D may be TRBD2 (6 bases). CDR3 length: 14 residues. The germline V gene has CDR1 SGHVS and CDR2 FNYEAQ. CDR3 nucleotides: TGTGCCAGCAGCCTAGCGAGACCCTACAATGAGCAGTTCTTC. Translating gives CASSLARPYNEQFF.

At least ten counts were recorded for this clonotype. The rearrangement joins TRBV29-1 to TRBJ2-1; 8 bases fit TRBD1. This CDR3 contains 13 residues. Losses at the gene ends were 6 bases for V and 3 bases for J; bases not matched to a gene: 4. Germline V gene sequence: CDR1 SQVTM, CDR2 ANQGSEA. For the CDR3, the DNA is TGCAGCGTAAGACAGGGGAGCTACAATGAGCAGTTCTTC. Amino acid sequence: CSVRQGSYNEQFF.

This clonotype showed up many times. The chain recombines TRBV19 with TRBJ2-4; a weak D match, TRBD1 (5 bases). Germline V gene sequence: CDR1 LNHDA, CDR2 SQIVND (reference sequence). This CDR3 is built from 15 residues. Trimming took 3 bases from V and 3 from J, leaving 12 bases between them. CDR3 DNA sequence: TGTGCCAGTAGTATTAGGGGTGTCGGCAAAAACATTCAGTACTTC. This sequence encodes CASSIRGVGKNIQYF.

This clonotype has a handful of counts. The V call is TRBV5-1, the J call TRBJ2-7; 8 positions agree with TRBD1. CDR3 size: 15 residues. Germline loops: CDR1 SGHRS, CDR2 YFSETQ. The trim removed 4 bases at V and 2 bases at J, leaving 8 bases unmatched. CDR3 in amino acids: CASSNPGTGTYEQYF. Written as DNA, the CDR3 is TGCGCCAGCAGCAATCCCGGGACAGGAACCTACGAGCAGTACTTC.

This sequence joins TRBV5-1 and TRBJ2-1, with TRBD2 matching over 8 bases. CDR3 length: 14 amino acids. Germline V gene lookup returns CDR1 SGHRS and CDR2 YFSETQ. Unmatched junction bases numbered 4, after V lost 5 bases and J lost 3 bases. CDR3 loop: CASSERGNYNEQFF. DNA of the CDR3: TGCGCCAGCAGTGAGCGGGGGAACTACAATGAGCAGTTCTTC.

About this clonotype: A much bigger clone sits one base away, suggesting this may be a read error. The chain has TRBV20-1 and TRBJ2-3; TRBD2 is a possible D gene (5 bases). Germline loops: CDR1 DFQATT, CDR2 SNEGSKA (reference sequence). V was trimmed by 6 bases and J by 0 bases, leaving 16 bases between them. This CDR3 has 15 residues. The CDR3 DNA follows: TGCAGTGCGGACCGAACGGGGTCTAGCACAGATACGCAGTATTTT. It translates to CSADRTGSSTDTQYF.

This clonotype was observed many times. The gene calls are TRBV27 and TRBJ2-1; maybe TRBD1 (6 bases). Germline CDR1 reads MNHEY; CDR2 reads SMNVEV (reference sequence). V was pared by 5 bases and J by 1 base, with 12 bases between. This CDR3 is 15 amino acids long. The CDR3 loop is CASSPRGWSYNEQFF. The CDR3 coding sequence is TGTGCCAGCAGTCCGAGGGGGTGGTCCTACAATGAGCAGTTCTTC.

The chain uses TRBV7-3 and TRBJ2-6; 7 positions agree with TRBD1. V was pared by 5 bases and J by 0 bases, with 4 bases of the junction left unmatched. The CDR3 extends over 16 amino acids. Germline assignment: CDR1 SGHTA and CDR2 FQGTGA. Written as DNA, the CDR3 is TGTGCCAGCAGCAAAGACAGGGACTCTGGGGCCAACGTCCTGACTTTC. Translated, it gives CASSKDRDSGANVLTF.

The chain links TRBV25-1 to TRBJ2-3, with TRBD2 identical over 12 bases. CDR1 and CDR2 from the germline V gene are MGHDK and SYGVNS. The CDR3 totals 18 residues. With V trimmed by 8 bases and J by 5 bases, 17 bases remained unmatched. The CDR3 DNA reads as TGTGCCAGCGTGGGGGCGACTAGCGGGAGACCGACCCGAGATACGCAGTATTTT. This gives the protein CASVGATSGRPTRDTQYF. Full variable domain (missing parts from reference TRBV25-1 and TRBJ2-3): EADIYQTPRYLVIGTGKKITLECSQTMGHDKMYWYQQDPGMELHLIHYSYGVNSTEKGDLSSESTVSRIRTEHFPLTLESARPSHTSQYLCASVGATSGRPTRDTQYFGPGTRLTVL.

The sample holds a few counts of this clonotype. This chain links TRBV3-1 with TRBJ2-7; D call uncertain. The CDR3 runs to 12 residues. V was cut by 0 bases and J by 6 bases, with 6 bases left in between. Germline V gives CDR1 LGHDT, CDR2 YNNKEL (reference sequence). CDR3 loop: CASSQDRFEQYF. CDR3 coding DNA: TGTGCCAGCAGCCAAGATCGGTTCGAGCAGTACTTC.

This clonotype was counted at least ten times. The chain recombines TRBV6-1 with TRBJ2-5; no reliable D call. The germline CDR1 and CDR2 sequences are MNHNS and SASEGT. Trimming took 8 bases from V and 2 from J, leaving 18 bases between them. The CDR3 has 15 residues. The CDR3 spells CASVERRNYQETQYF. In DNA, the CDR3 is TGTGCCAGCGTCGAGAGGCGGAACTATCAAGAGACCCAGTACTTC.

The sample holds a few counts of this clonotype. The J gene is TRBJ2-5, the V gene TRBV5-1, with 7 bases fitting TRBD1. The CDR3 sequence is 15 residues long. Germline assignment: CDR1 SGHRS and CDR2 YFSETQ. Losses at the gene ends were 4 bases for V and 5 bases for J; bases not matched to a gene: 11. CDR3 residues: CASSKGAPVGETQYF. The CDR3 DNA is TGCGCCAGCAGCAAGGGGGCCCCCGTCGGGGAGACCCAGTACTTC.

The chain is built from TRBV5-1 and TRBJ2-1; either TRBD1 or TRBD2 may supply D (5 bases each). Germline CDR1 SGHRS, CDR2 YFSETQ. Trimming took 7 bases from V and 7 from J, leaving 18 bases between them. This CDR3 comprises 14 residues. Here the CDR3 reads CASQGVSGLNEQFF. CDR3 sequence (DNA): TGCGCCAGCCAAGGGGTAAGCGGTCTAAATGAGCAGTTCTTC.

Ten or more counts support this clonotype. The chain links TRBV20-1 to TRBJ1-1, with a tentative D call TRBD1 (5 bases). Trimming took off 0 bases at V and 4 bases at J, with 12 bases between the two ends. Germline loops: CDR1 DFQATT, CDR2 SNEGSKA (reference sequence). CDR3 length: 14 amino acids. The CDR3 DNA is TGCAGTGCTAGAGATCCCGGGGGTTTCACTGAAGCTTTCTTT. This codes for CSARDPGGFTEAFF.

The table lists this clonotype with many counts. J is TRBJ2-3 and V is TRBV20-1; TRBD1 matches at 8 bases. CDR1 is DFQATT, CDR2 SNEGSKA, per germline (reference sequence). This CDR3 is 15 amino acids long. Trimming removed 6 bases from V and 0 bases from J; junction bases left unmatched: 8. For the CDR3, the DNA is TGCAGTGCCGGGGACAGGAGGGCTAGCACAGATACGCAGTATTTT. Encoded protein: CSAGDRRASTDTQYF.

This clonotype was seen ten or more times. CDR3 region: CASSPLDSLSGNTIYF. The CDR3 bases are TGCGCCAGCAGCCCTCTCGACAGCCTCTCTGGAAACACCATATATTTT. The chain carries TRBV5-1 and TRBJ1-3; possibly TRBD1 for D (5 bases). Germline V gene lookup returns CDR1 SGHRS and CDR2 YFSETQ. This CDR3 contains 16 residues. Trimming took off 4 bases at V and 0 bases at J, with 14 bases between the two ends.

This chain links TRBV4-1 with TRBJ2-7; D call uncertain. The CDR3 loop spans 14 amino acids. Germline assignment: CDR1 MGHRA and CDR2 YSYEKL. V was pared by 2 bases and J by 1 base, with 9 bases between. This chain's CDR3 is CASSQPYGSYEQYF. The CDR3 DNA is TGCGCCAGCAGCCAACCCTACGGATCCTACGAGCAGTACTTC.

The gene calls are TRBV5-1 and TRBJ2-7; 7 nucleotides line up with TRBD2. The ends lost 6 bases at V and 2 bases at J; junction bases unmatched: 8. The CDR3 extends over 14 amino acids. Per the germline V gene, CDR1 is SGHRS and CDR2 is YFSETQ. The CDR3 is CASTSSGTTYEQYF. CDR3 nucleotides: TGCGCCAGCACTTCGAGCGGGACTACCTACGAGCAGTACTTC.